A selection of T cell receptor beta chains follows, all from one sample in a study of blood T cell repertoires in COVID-19. TCRdb's copy holds only in-frame clones and misses some; the assay was immunoSEQ multiplex PCR. The table includes under 200,000 clones, about 86% detected once. The specimen sequenced was peripheral blood. The receptors originated from a woman older than 75 in a cohort sampled during active or convalescent COVID-19. CDR3s include the opening cysteine and the closing phenylalanine or tryptophan. Fields, in order: D gene, J gene, clone size, V gene, CDR3 DNA, CDR3 protein. D genes are given only for firm matches. Some rows mark clone size as missing; the rest say once, few, many or name a class of expanded clone.

d_gene: .; j_gene: TRBJ1-2; abundance: .; v_gene: TRBV15; CDR3nt: TGTGCCACCAGTTGGGGGCCCAGCAAAGGGGGCTACACCTTC; CDR3aa: CATSWGPSKGGYTF
d_gene: TRBD2; j_gene: TRBJ2-1; abundance: .; v_gene: TRBV4-1; CDR3nt: TGCGCCAGCAGCCAAGAATCCCGTCCGGGTAGCGGGGGGAACAATGAGCAGTTCTTC; CDR3aa: CASSQESRPGSGGNNEQFF
d_gene: .; j_gene: TRBJ1-2; abundance: .; v_gene: TRBV12-3/TRBV12-4; CDR3nt: TGTGCCAGCAGCCCCGGGGGAGGCTACACCTTC; CDR3aa: CASSPGGGYTF
d_gene: TRBD1; j_gene: TRBJ1-2; abundance: .; v_gene: TRBV2; CDR3nt: TGTGCCAGCAGCTTCAGGGGGGCAGGGGCCGGCGGCTACACCTTC; CDR3aa: CASSFRGAGAGGYTF
d_gene: .; j_gene: TRBJ1-2; abundance: .; v_gene: TRBV9; CDR3nt: TGTGCCAGCAGCGTAGAAGCAGGGAGGCATGGCTACACCTTC; CDR3aa: CASSVEAGRHGYTF
d_gene: TRBD2; j_gene: TRBJ2-1; abundance: .; v_gene: TRBV30; CDR3nt: TGTGCCTGGAGTTGGCTAGCGGGATACAATGAGCAGTTCTTC; CDR3aa: CAWSWLAGYNEQFF
d_gene: .; j_gene: TRBJ1-3; abundance: .; v_gene: TRBV30; CDR3nt: TGTGCCTGGAGTCAGGCTGTCTCTGGAAACACCATATATTTT; CDR3aa: CAWSQAVSGNTIYF
d_gene: .; j_gene: TRBJ1-6; abundance: .; v_gene: TRBV11-2; CDR3nt: TGTGCCAGCAGCTTAGATCCAGTGACACCCCTCCACTTT; CDR3aa: CASSLDPVTPLHF
d_gene: .; j_gene: TRBJ2-5; abundance: .; v_gene: TRBV11-3; CDR3nt: TGTGCCAGCAGCTTAGGGGTGGGACTGGAGACCCAGTACTTC; CDR3aa: CASSLGVGLETQYF
d_gene: TRBD1; j_gene: TRBJ1-4; abundance: once; v_gene: TRBV12-3/TRBV12-4; CDR3nt: TGTGCCAGCAGTCGACAGGGAGGCGAAAAACTGTTTTTT; CDR3aa: CASSRQGGEKLFF
d_gene: .; j_gene: TRBJ2-1; abundance: .; v_gene: TRBV5-1; CDR3nt: TGCGCCAGCAGCTTGACAGAGTACAATGAGCAGTTCTTC; CDR3aa: CASSLTEYNEQFF
d_gene: TRBD1; j_gene: TRBJ1-2; abundance: .; v_gene: TRBV27; CDR3nt: TGTGCCAGCAGGTACAGGGGACAAGACTATGGCTACACCTTC; CDR3aa: CASRYRGQDYGYTF
d_gene: .; j_gene: TRBJ1-1; abundance: .; v_gene: TRBV18; CDR3nt: TGTGCCAGCTCACCAGGAGGGGCGCGGTTAACTGAAGCTTTCTTT; CDR3aa: CASSPGGARLTEAFF
d_gene: .; j_gene: TRBJ2-5; abundance: .; v_gene: TRBV3-1/TRBV3-2; CDR3nt: TGTGCCAGCAGCCAAGATCGCCAGGTGAGGACCCAGTACTTC; CDR3aa: CASSQDRQVRTQYF
d_gene: TRBD1; j_gene: TRBJ1-4; abundance: .; v_gene: TRBV24-1; CDR3nt: TGTGCCACCAGTGACCGAGGACAGGGAGGGAGTGAAAAACTGTTTTTT; CDR3aa: CATSDRGQGGSEKLFF
d_gene: .; j_gene: TRBJ2-7; abundance: .; v_gene: TRBV10-2; CDR3nt: TGCGCCAGCAACTCTGACCGACACTCCTACGAGCAGTACTTC; CDR3aa: CASNSDRHSYEQYF
d_gene: .; j_gene: TRBJ2-2; abundance: few; v_gene: TRBV27; CDR3nt: TGTGCCAGCAGTTCATTGGCGGGTGGAGGGGGCGAGGGGGAGCTGTTTTTT; CDR3aa: CASSSLAGGGGEGELFF
d_gene: .; j_gene: TRBJ1-2; abundance: .; v_gene: TRBV19; CDR3nt: TGTGCCAGTAGTATGGGCTTAACGGGACTACTTTATGGCTACACCTTC; CDR3aa: CASSMGLTGLLYGYTF
d_gene: .; j_gene: TRBJ2-7; abundance: .; v_gene: TRBV6-5; CDR3nt: TGTGCCAGCAGTTACTCCAGCAGTCGGGTTACCTACGAGCAGTACTTC; CDR3aa: CASSYSSSRVTYEQYF
d_gene: TRBD1; j_gene: TRBJ1-2; abundance: .; v_gene: TRBV5-1; CDR3nt: TGCGCCAGCAGCAAACAGGGGGCGTCGGACTATGGCTACACCTTC; CDR3aa: CASSKQGASDYGYTF
d_gene: .; j_gene: TRBJ1-6; abundance: once; v_gene: TRBV19; CDR3nt: TGTGCCAGTAGTATTTCAGGGGTCGGTAATTCACCCCTCCACTTT; CDR3aa: CASSISGVGNSPLHF
d_gene: TRBD2; j_gene: TRBJ2-1; abundance: once; v_gene: TRBV3-1/TRBV3-2; CDR3nt: TGTGCCAGCAGCCCCTCGGGACTAGTAAATGAGCAGTTCTTC; CDR3aa: CASSPSGLVNEQFF
d_gene: .; j_gene: TRBJ1-2; abundance: once; v_gene: TRBV15; CDR3nt: TGTGCCACCAGCAGAGATGGGGGGAGCAGCTATGGCTACACCTTC; CDR3aa: CATSRDGGSSYGYTF
d_gene: TRBD1; j_gene: TRBJ2-3; abundance: few; v_gene: TRBV5-4; CDR3nt: TGTGCCAGCAGCTTGCTGGGACAGGGGCAGTATTTT; CDR3aa: CASSLLGQGQYF
d_gene: .; j_gene: TRBJ1-2; abundance: .; v_gene: TRBV28; CDR3nt: TGTGCCAGCAGTTTACGGGGGTATGGCTACACCTTC; CDR3aa: CASSLRGYGYTF
d_gene: .; j_gene: TRBJ2-2; abundance: .; v_gene: TRBV7-9; CDR3nt: TGTGCCAGCAGCTCAGAGCCGTTGGGGAGGAAGCTGTTTTTT; CDR3aa: CASSSEPLGRKLFF
d_gene: .; j_gene: TRBJ1-2; abundance: .; v_gene: TRBV19; CDR3nt: TGTGCCAGTAGTATCTCCGATGGCTACACCTTC; CDR3aa: CASSISDGYTF
d_gene: .; j_gene: TRBJ1-5; abundance: .; v_gene: TRBV7-2; CDR3nt: TGTGCCAGCAGCTTAGATTGGAGTCAGGGGCGTCAGCCCCAGCATTTT; CDR3aa: CASSLDWSQGRQPQHF
d_gene: TRBD1; j_gene: TRBJ1-4; abundance: once; v_gene: TRBV6-5; CDR3nt: TGTGCCAGCAGGCCGCAACAGGGGGTTAATGAAAAACTGTTTTTT; CDR3aa: CASRPQQGVNEKLFF
d_gene: TRBD1; j_gene: TRBJ2-2; abundance: .; v_gene: TRBV7-2; CDR3nt: TGTGCCAGCAGGACGGGACAGGGGGCCGGCGGGGAGCTGTTTTTT; CDR3aa: CASRTGQGAGGELFF
d_gene: .; j_gene: TRBJ2-3; abundance: .; v_gene: TRBV5-4; CDR3nt: TGTGCCAGCAGCTTGGAGGCGGGGGCCAGCACAGATACGCAGTATTTT; CDR3aa: CASSLEAGASTDTQYF
d_gene: .; j_gene: TRBJ1-1; abundance: .; v_gene: TRBV7-9; CDR3nt: TGTGCCAGCAGCTTAGATGGGGGCAGCCCGAACACTGAAGCTTTCTTT; CDR3aa: CASSLDGGSPNTEAFF
d_gene: TRBD2; j_gene: TRBJ2-3; abundance: .; v_gene: TRBV18; CDR3nt: TGTGCCAGCCCCGACCCCGGGACTAGCGGTGCAGATACGCAGTATTTT; CDR3aa: CASPDPGTSGADTQYF
d_gene: TRBD1; j_gene: TRBJ2-7; abundance: .; v_gene: TRBV6-2/TRBV6-3; CDR3nt: TGTGCCAGCAGTTACGCAGGGGGCGAATCGAGGGAGCAGTACTTC; CDR3aa: CASSYAGGESREQYF
d_gene: .; j_gene: TRBJ2-2; abundance: .; v_gene: TRBV20-1; CDR3nt: TGCAGTGCTAGTTGGGCGGGGTCGAACACCGGGGAGCTGTTTTTT; CDR3aa: CSASWAGSNTGELFF
d_gene: .; j_gene: TRBJ2-2; abundance: .; v_gene: TRBV10-2; CDR3nt: TGCGCCAGCAGCCCAGATTCACAGGGTTCCGGGGAGCTGTTTTTT; CDR3aa: CASSPDSQGSGELFF
d_gene: TRBD1; j_gene: TRBJ2-1; abundance: few; v_gene: TRBV5-1; CDR3nt: TGCGCCAGCAGCTTCCGGGACAGGGGCTACAATGAGCAGTTCTTC; CDR3aa: CASSFRDRGYNEQFF
d_gene: TRBD1; j_gene: TRBJ1-2; abundance: .; v_gene: TRBV4-3; CDR3nt: TGCGCCAGCAGCCAAGTTGGAACAGGGGGGGACTATGGCTACACCTTC; CDR3aa: CASSQVGTGGDYGYTF
d_gene: .; j_gene: TRBJ2-5; abundance: few; v_gene: TRBV12-3/TRBV12-4; CDR3nt: TGTGCCAGCACCGTACAAGAGACCCAGTACTTC; CDR3aa: CASTVQETQYF
d_gene: .; j_gene: TRBJ1-3; abundance: .; v_gene: TRBV30; CDR3nt: TGTGCCTGGAGTGTATGGGACACGGGAAACACCATATATTTT; CDR3aa: CAWSVWDTGNTIYF
d_gene: TRBD1; j_gene: TRBJ2-1; abundance: few; v_gene: TRBV18; CDR3nt: TGTGCCAGCTCACGTAGGACAGGGTTCGATGAGCAGTTCTTC; CDR3aa: CASSRRTGFDEQFF
d_gene: .; j_gene: TRBJ1-1; abundance: .; v_gene: TRBV9; CDR3nt: TGTGCCAGCAGCCCAAGGACAGCTTTGAACACTGAAGCTTTCTTT; CDR3aa: CASSPRTALNTEAFF
d_gene: .; j_gene: TRBJ2-3; abundance: .; v_gene: TRBV6-5; CDR3nt: TGTGCCAGCAGAACTAGTAATACGCAGTATTTT; CDR3aa: CASRTSNTQYF
d_gene: .; j_gene: TRBJ1-3; abundance: .; v_gene: TRBV28; CDR3nt: TGTGCCAGCAGTCTCGGGCTGTGGGGGCGGTACTCTGGAAACACCATATATTTT; CDR3aa: CASSLGLWGRYSGNTIYF
d_gene: TRBD1; j_gene: TRBJ1-2; abundance: once; v_gene: TRBV7-9; CDR3nt: TGTGCCAGCAGCTTGGGACAGCCGGCCCCAGATGGCTACACCTTC; CDR3aa: CASSLGQPAPDGYTF
d_gene: .; j_gene: TRBJ1-2; abundance: .; v_gene: TRBV28; CDR3nt: TGTGCCAGCAGTTTGTACAGTTCTTTAGGCTACACCTTC; CDR3aa: CASSLYSSLGYTF